One and the same sample provided the 7 T cell receptor beta chains below, sequenced in a study of T-cell reconstitution after alpha-beta-depleted transplantation in children. This sample's TCRbeta library carried unique molecular identifier barcodes. TCRdb re-derived calls from the PCR reads in MiXCR, one entry per CDR3 protein. Among about 690,000 distinct CDR3 sequences listed, 16% were seen once. Here the sequenced sample was PBMCs from the stem cell graft donor, taken from the stem cell graft. Source of these receptors: a human donor who donated a stem cell graft to a child with acute myeloid leukemia.

In its sample, this clonotype was seen many times. The V gene is TRBV7-2, the J gene TRBJ2-1; 13 nucleotides agree with TRBD2. The CDR3 sequence is 13 residues long. Germline V CDR1 and CDR2: SGHTA, FQGNSA. Trimming removed 8 bases from V and 14 bases from J; junction bases left unmatched: 9. The CDR3: CASAGTSGKDEFF. The CDR3 DNA reads TGTGCCAGCGCCGGGACTAGCGGGAAGGACGAGTTCTTC. The whole variable domain, remainder taken from reference TRBV7-2 and TRBJ2-1, is GAGVSQSPSNKVTEKGKDVELRCDPISGHTALYWYRQSLGQGLEFLIYFQGNSAPDKSGLPSDRFSAERTGGSVSTLTIQRTQQEDSAVYLCASAGTSGKDEFFGPGTRLTVL.

Notes on this clonotype: This may stem from a read error, because a much larger clone lies one nucleotide away. Here the CDR3 DNA reads TGTGCCAGCAGCTCGGACAATGAAGCTTTCTTT. This encodes CASSSDNEAFF. The chain links TRBV7-2 to TRBJ1-1, with D maybe TRBD1 (5 bases). Trimming pared 4 bases from V and 7 bases from J, leaving 7 bases between. The CDR3 spans 11 residues. CDR1 is SGHTA and CDR2 is FQGNSA in the germline V gene.

This chain joins TRBV13 and TRBJ1-1, with 9 bases identical to TRBD1. The junction had 9 bases not matched to a gene; V was cut back by 6 bases and J by 7 bases. This CDR3 spans 14 amino acids. Per the germline V gene, CDR1 is PRHDT and CDR2 is FYEKMQ (reference sequence). CDR3 in amino acids: CASSWDRAVSEAFF. In DNA, the CDR3 is TGTGCCAGCAGTTGGGACAGGGCCGTCAGTGAAGCTTTCTTT. Complete variable domain (other parts from reference TRBV13 and TRBJ1-1): AAGVIQSPRHLIKEKRETATLKCYPIPRHDTVYWYQQGPGQDPQFLISFYEKMQSDKGSIPDRFSAQQFSDYHSELNMSSLELGDSALYFCASSWDRAVSEAFFGQGTRLTVV.

This clonotype was picked up many times. V is TRBV5-5 and J is TRBJ1-5; 7 nucleotides match TRBD1. Germline V CDR1 and CDR2: SGHKS, YYEKEE (reference sequence). The CDR3 length is 14 residues. Trimming cost V 1 base and J 7 bases; bases outside gene matches: 5. The CDR3 spells CASSLFTGDQPQHF. In DNA form, the CDR3 reads TGTGCCAGCAGCTTGTTTACAGGGGACCAGCCCCAGCATTTT. The variable domain in full, with the rest retrieved from reference TRBV5-5 and TRBJ1-5, is DAGVTQSPTHLIKTRGQQVTLRCSPISGHKSVSWYQQVLGQGPQFIFQYYEKEERGRGNFPDRFSARQFPNYSSELNVNALLLGDSALYLCASSLFTGDQPQHFGDGTRLSIL.

This clonotype was observed a handful of times. The chain carries TRBV6-2 or TRBV6-3 and TRBJ1-1; tentatively, D is TRBD1 (6 bases). CDR1 is MNHEY and CDR2 is SVGEGT in the germline V gene. Trimming took off 8 bases at V and 2 bases at J, with 24 bases between the two ends. This CDR3 comprises 17 residues. The CDR3 is CASVTQPRGGPNTEAFF. CDR3 sequence (DNA): TGTGCCAGCGTAACCCAGCCCAGGGGAGGGCCTAACACTGAAGCTTTCTTT.

This chain joins TRBV4-3 and TRBJ1-6, with TRBD1 matching over 7 bases. V gave up 0 bases and J gave up 6 bases; unmatched junction bases: 5. CDR3 length: 16 amino acids. Germline CDR1 reads LGHNA; CDR2 reads YSLEER. The CDR3 protein is CASSQDQGTANSPLHF. DNA of the CDR3: TGCGCCAGCAGCCAAGACCAGGGGACAGCTAATTCACCCCTCCACTTT.

The chain recombines TRBV13 with TRBJ1-3; D not resolved. The CDR3 totals 12 residues. V was cut by 5 bases and J by 7 bases, with 9 bases left in between. Germline V gives CDR1 PRHDT, CDR2 FYEKMQ (reference sequence). CDR3 nucleotide sequence: TGTGCCAGCAGCCCCATAGTGAACACCATATATTTT. It is translated as CASSPIVNTIYF.